This entry concerns a single TCR beta chain. This sample was taken from a study of blood T cell repertoires in COVID-19. Produced via immunoSEQ multiplex PCR; TCRdb's table is partial and in-frame only. The data hold approximately 69,000 clones, with around four fifths observed a single time. The CDR3 covers 14 residues. CDR1 and CDR2 from the germline V gene are SGHRS and YFSETQ. Trimming cost V 3 bases and J 6 bases; bases outside gene matches: 5. Specimen: peripheral blood. The chain joins TRBV5-1 to TRBJ1-1; 10 bases agree with TRBD1. This receptor was identified in an older woman with acute or convalescent COVID-19. The CDR3 here is CASSSGTGVAEAFF. The CDR3 DNA follows: TGCGCCAGCAGCTCTGGGACAGGGGTCGCTGAAGCTTTCTTT.